This T cell receptor beta chain was identified in a study of cytomegalovirus exposure and HLA in healthy donors. The germline CDR1 and CDR2 sequences are SGHRS and YFSETQ. The V segment lost 6 bases and the J segment 9 bases; nucleotides outside the gene matches: 7. This CDR3 is built from 14 residues. Use of 60 Vbeta and 13 Jbeta primers characterized the PCR. The data were produced by immunoSEQ multiplex PCR, yet TCRdb's version contains in-frame clones alone and is incomplete. The data show 120,000 to 150,000 clones, 64% seen once. Notes on the study in general: Rarity characterized most TCR sequences, yet some public TCRs appeared in many donors. Later analysis found that TCR beta chains associated with HLA were more clonally expanded than other, equally common chains. Highest at DRB1 and lowest at HLA-C, TCR association rates differed among HLA loci in a later analysis.

This clone was observed a few times. Its cognate antigen is unknown. The chain has TRBV5-1 and TRBJ2-1; 12 bases match TRBD2. The source of this sequence is a woman in her 30s in good health and CMV-seropositive. Sequencing was done on a sample of PBMCs. Here the CDR3 reads CASIRTSGDFEQFF. Written as DNA, the CDR3 is TGCGCCAGCATCCGGACTAGCGGGGACTTTGAGCAGTTCTTC.